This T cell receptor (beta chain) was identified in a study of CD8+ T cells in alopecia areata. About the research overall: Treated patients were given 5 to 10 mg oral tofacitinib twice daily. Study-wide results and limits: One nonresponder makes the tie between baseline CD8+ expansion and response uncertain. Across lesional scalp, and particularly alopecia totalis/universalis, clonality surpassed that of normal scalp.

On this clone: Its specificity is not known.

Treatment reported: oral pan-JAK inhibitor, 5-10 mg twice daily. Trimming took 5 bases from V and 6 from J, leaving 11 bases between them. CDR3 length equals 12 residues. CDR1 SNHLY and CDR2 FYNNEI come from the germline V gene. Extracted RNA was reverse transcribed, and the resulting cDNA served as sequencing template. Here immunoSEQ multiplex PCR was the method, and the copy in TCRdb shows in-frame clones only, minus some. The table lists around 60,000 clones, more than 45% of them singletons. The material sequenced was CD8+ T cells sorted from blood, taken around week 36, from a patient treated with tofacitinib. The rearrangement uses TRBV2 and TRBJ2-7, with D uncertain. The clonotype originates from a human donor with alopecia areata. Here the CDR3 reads CASSRPPGEQYF. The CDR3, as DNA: TGTGCCAGCAGTAGACCTCCTGGCGAGCAGTACTTC.